Below, 9 T cell receptor beta chains from the same sample are listed, as sequenced in a study of blood T cell repertoires in COVID-19. Sequenced by immunoSEQ multiplex PCR; TCRdb stores in-frame clones only, minus some. The data contain about 150,000 clones, around 84% of them singletons. The source material was peripheral blood. Receptors originate from a woman aged 45-60 years with acute or convalescent COVID-19.

The chain links TRBV7-9 to TRBJ1-1; possible D gene TRBD1, 5 bases. V lost 2 bases, J lost 1 base, and 11 bases lay in between. The germline V gene encodes CDR1 SEHNR and CDR2 FQNEAQ (reference sequence). The CDR3 spans 15 residues. The CDR3: CASSLQGIENTEAFF. As DNA, the CDR3 is TGTGCCAGCAGCTTACAGGGAATCGAGAACACTGAAGCTTTCTTT.

V gene TRBV7-6 combines with J gene TRBJ2-5; 12 bases map to TRBD1. Germline V gives CDR1 SGHVS, CDR2 FNYEAQ. The CDR3 totals 17 residues. V shed 3 bases and J 5 bases; nucleotides not matched to a gene: 10. CDR3 sequence (DNA): TGTGCCAGCAGCTTGGGACAGGGGGCAGGTAGAACGGAGACCCAGTACTTC. This translates into CASSLGQGAGRTETQYF.

Comment on this clone: In the same sample, other DNA sequences code for this CDR3. V is TRBV18 and J is TRBJ1-4; 11 nucleotides line up with TRBD1. The CDR3 spans 16 residues. V lost 5 bases to trimming and J lost 0 bases; unmatched junction nucleotides: 2. Germline CDR1 reads KGHSH; CDR2 reads LQKENI. Here the CDR3 reads CASSTGQGATNEKLFF. The CDR3 nucleotides are TGTGCCAGCTCAACGGGACAGGGGGCAACTAATGAAAAACTGTTTTTT.

V is TRBV6-6 and J is TRBJ1-3; D is ambiguous. Germline V CDR1 and CDR2: MNHNY, SVGAGI (reference sequence). V gave up 9 bases and J gave up 8 bases, with 14 bases separating them. This CDR3 is 12 amino acids long. Here the CDR3 reads CASGTIGDTIYF. CDR3 DNA: TGTGCCAGTGGAACTATAGGAGACACCATATATTTT.

CDR3 sequence (DNA): TGTGCCAGCTTTCCTAGCGGGGCTACCTACGAGCAGTACTTC. The encoded protein is CASFPSGATYEQYF. The chain links TRBV6-5 to TRBJ2-7; 9 bases line up with TRBD2. Germline CDR1 is MNHEY and CDR2 is SVGAGI. After removal of 8 bases from V and 2 bases from J, the junction contained 7 bases not matched to a gene. The CDR3 has 14 amino acids.

This clone was observed a single time. The rearrangement uses TRBV6-1 and TRBJ1-3, with a possible D match to TRBD1 (6 bases). Germline V gives CDR1 MNHNS, CDR2 SASEGT. V was cut by 6 bases and J by 2 bases, with 14 bases left in between. The CDR3 runs 15 residues. This chain's CDR3 is CASRPVDSPGNTIYF. As DNA, the CDR3 is TGTGCCAGCAGGCCTGTGGACAGTCCTGGAAACACCATATATTTT.

The chain employs TRBV7-3 and TRBJ1-2, with 8 bases aligning to TRBD1. CDR3 size: 15 residues. The V gene's germline CDR1 is SGHTA and CDR2 FQGTGA. Unmatched junction bases numbered 9, after V lost 2 bases and J lost 7 bases. CDR3 DNA sequence: TGTGCCAGCAGCTTAGCTGCCCAGGGGGCAGGTGGCTACACCTTC. Its translation: CASSLAAQGAGGYTF.

This clone has only a few counts. The chain couples TRBV19 to TRBJ1-5; 8 positions match TRBD1. CDR3 size: 16 residues. V was pared by 10 bases and J by 6 bases, with 17 bases of the junction left unmatched. The V gene's germline CDR1 is LNHDA and CDR2 SQIVND (reference sequence). The CDR3 spells CATRPEGRGPGQPQHF. The CDR3 DNA reads as TGTGCCACCCGCCCGGAGGGCAGGGGGCCAGGTCAGCCCCAGCATTTT.

This chain connects TRBV7-2 to TRBJ1-3, with a possible D match to TRBD1 (6 bases). There are 16 residues in the CDR3. From germline, CDR1 is SGHTA and CDR2 FQGNSA. V lost 5 bases and J lost 2, with 16 bases in between. CDR3: CASSPQPDSPGNTIYF. CDR3 in DNA: TGTGCCAGCAGCCCCCAACCGGACAGTCCTGGAAACACCATATATTTT.